This T cell receptor (beta chain) was obtained from a study of chemoradiotherapy in HPV16-positive cancers. Study-level findings and limits: Non-HPV-specific T cells did not expand in tumors during treatment, whereas candidate HPV-specific clones and E7-related motifs did. HPV-responsive T-cell expansion during chemoradiotherapy was linked to improved recurrence-free survival in HPV16-positive patients.

The germline V gene has CDR1 SGHDT and CDR2 YYEEEE. V gave up 2 bases and J gave up 0 bases; unmatched junction bases: 8. This CDR3 comprises 16 residues. Note on this clone: Its antigen is still unknown.

The assay was immunoSEQ multiplex PCR, and TCRdb's table has in-frame clones only and misses some. The sample includes 25,000 to 35,000 clones, 85% to 90% of them seen just once. Source: blood, taken from a patient who underwent chemoradiotherapy. The V call is TRBV5-6, the J call TRBJ2-7, with 7 bases that match TRBD1. The sequence derives from a human donor with HPV-associated anogenital cancer. The CDR3 sequence is CASSLVGTASSYEQYF. The CDR3 coding sequence is TGTGCCAGCAGCTTAGTGGGGACAGCGAGCTCCTACGAGCAGTACTTC.